One sample yielded the 17 T cell receptor beta chains listed below, sequenced in a study of CD8 T cells in Susac syndrome. The RNA, about 0.5 to 1 ug, was put through reverse transcription using random hexamers. In TCRdb, the immunoSEQ multiplex PCR reads were re-called with MiXCR into one record per CDR3 protein. The sample has about 19,000 distinct CDR3 sequences; approximately 95% are singletons. The source material was CD8+ T cells from PBMCs. The receptors shown here come from a human donor in good health.

The V and J genes are TRBV2 and TRBJ2-1; a weak D match, TRBD1 (5 bases). Germline V gives CDR1 SNHLY, CDR2 FYNNEI. This CDR3 region has 15 residues. Trimming pared 2 bases from V and 1 base from J, leaving 9 bases between. CDR3 bases: TGTGCCAGCAGTGAACGGCGGACATCCTACAATGAGCAGTTCTTC. Residues: CASSERRTSYNEQFF.

This rearrangement joins TRBV7-8 to TRBJ1-2; TRBD1 is a possible D gene (5 bases). Germline assignment: CDR1 SGHVS and CDR2 FQNEAQ. The CDR3 spans 13 residues. V gave up 5 bases and J gave up 2 bases, with 9 bases separating them. The CDR3 protein is CASSQTVNYGYTF. The CDR3 nucleotides are TGTGCCAGCAGCCAGACAGTGAACTATGGCTACACCTTC.

The genes are TRBV28 and TRBJ2-1, with 11 bases that match TRBD2. From germline, CDR1 is MDHEN and CDR2 SYDVKM. Trimming took 5 bases from V and 4 from J; bases not matched to a gene: 4. This CDR3 has 15 residues. CDR3 DNA sequence: TGTGCCAGCAGTCCTAGCGGGAGGATGTACAATGAGCAGTTCTTC. Protein sequence: CASSPSGRMYNEQFF.

The chain links TRBV27 to TRBJ1-1; maybe TRBD1 (5 bases). The V end was cut by 2 bases, the J end by 4 bases, with 11 bases between. The CDR3 has 14 amino acids. The germline V gene has CDR1 MNHEY and CDR2 SMNVEV (reference sequence). The CDR3 DNA reads TGTGCCAGCAGTTTAGGCGGGGGTGGCACTGAAGCTTTCTTT. Its protein product is CASSLGGGGTEAFF.

This chain uses TRBV2 with TRBJ2-2, with D perhaps TRBD1 or TRBD2 (5 bases each). Trimming took 8 bases from V and 5 from J, leaving 12 bases between them. The CDR3 is 13 residues long. Germline CDR1 and CDR2: SNHLY and FYNNEI. This chain's CDR3 is CASYRGETGELFF. For the CDR3, the DNA is TGTGCCAGCTATAGAGGGGAAACCGGGGAGCTGTTTTTT.

The CDR3 loop reads CAWSPGQGYEKLFF. CDR3 nucleotide sequence: TGTGCCTGGAGTCCCGGACAGGGTTACGAAAAACTGTTTTTT. The chain links TRBV30 to TRBJ1-4; 8 positions agree with TRBD1. In germline, CDR1 is GTSNPN, CDR2 SVGIG (reference sequence). J lost 8 bases, V lost 2 bases, and 7 bases had no gene match. The CDR3 has 14 residues.

The chain is built from TRBV15 and TRBJ2-1, with a weak D call TRBD2 (6 bases). This CDR3 region has 15 residues. Looked up from germline, CDR1 is LNHNV and CDR2 is YYDKDF (reference sequence). The ends were cut back, 4 bases at V and 0 bases at J, with 10 bases in the middle. DNA of the CDR3: TGTGCCACCAGCATAGGGAGGAGCTCCTACAATGAGCAGTTCTTC. This sequence encodes CATSIGRSSYNEQFF. The complete variable domain, with remaining parts taken from reference TRBV15 and TRBJ2-1, reads DAMVIQNPRYQVTQFGKPVTLSCSQTLNHNVMYWYQQKSSQAPKLLFHYYDKDFNNEADTPDNFQSRRPNTSFCFLDIRSPGLGDTAMYLCATSIGRSSYNEQFFGPGTRLTVL.

The chain links TRBV5-6 to TRBJ2-5; maybe TRBD2 (6 bases). V lost 0 bases and J lost 4, with 19 bases in between. Germline loops: CDR1 SGHDT, CDR2 YYEEEE. This CDR3 spans 17 amino acids. The CDR3 DNA is TGTGCCAGCAGCTTGGGTAGTACTGGCGGGATTTTAGAGACCCAGTACTTC. Translated, it gives CASSLGSTGGILETQYF.

This clonotype has a single count. The chain couples TRBV30 to TRBJ2-3, with no clear D. The CDR3 has 14 amino acids. V gave up 3 bases and J gave up 4 bases, with 14 bases separating them. Germline CDR1 GTSNPN, CDR2 SVGIG (reference sequence). CDR3 DNA sequence: TGTGCCTGGAGCGGACCAACATCAGCAGATACGCAGTATTTT. Translated, it gives CAWSGPTSADTQYF.

The rearrangement joins TRBV3-1 to TRBJ2-3; D is uncertain. Germline-derived CDR1 and CDR2 are LGHDT and YNNKEL (reference sequence). V lost 5 bases, J lost 6 bases, and 15 bases lay in between. The CDR3 is made up of 14 amino acids. The CDR3 DNA reads TGTGCCAGCAGCTCGGACGTCACGGCGGATACGCAGTATTTT. This encodes CASSSDVTADTQYF.

The chain recombines TRBV30 with TRBJ1-3; tentatively, D is TRBD1 (6 bases). The CDR3 runs 13 residues. Germline values: CDR1 GTSNPN, CDR2 SVGIG (reference sequence). The V end lost 5 bases, the J end lost 2 bases, and 10 bases lay between the germline ends. The CDR3 DNA is TGTGCCTGGGAAAGGGACACTGGAAACACCATATATTTT. Its translation: CAWERDTGNTIYF.

This chain joins TRBV27 and TRBJ2-3; D is unresolved. Germline V gene sequence: CDR1 MNHEY, CDR2 SMNVEV (reference sequence). The CDR3 is 13 residues long. Trimming took off 5 bases at V and 4 bases at J, with 10 bases between the two ends. CDR3 sequence: CASSGFGADTQYF. In nucleotides, the CDR3 is TGTGCCAGCAGTGGTTTCGGCGCAGATACGCAGTATTTT.

V is TRBV11-3 and J is TRBJ2-7; a possible D gene is TRBD2 (5 bases). V gave up 5 bases and J gave up 4 bases, with 15 bases separating them. Germline V gene data show CDR1 as SGHNT and CDR2 as YENEEA. The CDR3 contains 14 residues. CDR3 in amino acids: CASSPGPGLYEQYV. The CDR3 nucleotides are TGTGCCAGCAGCCCCGGACCGGGGTTATACGAGCAGTACGTC.

The chain joins TRBV19 to TRBJ2-5; weak D call: TRBD1 (5 bases). V was pared by 1 base and J by 0 bases, with 6 bases between. Per the germline V gene, CDR1 is LNHDA and CDR2 is SQIVND (reference sequence). The CDR3 spans 14 residues. This chain's CDR3 is CASSIATDQETQYF. The DNA for the CDR3 is TGTGCCAGTAGTATAGCGACAGACCAAGAGACCCAGTACTTC.

This chain's CDR3 is CASSPGDGASNQPQHF. CDR3 nucleotide sequence: TGTGCCAGCAGCCCCGGGGACGGGGCGAGCAATCAGCCCCAGCATTTT. V and J are TRBV7-9 and TRBJ1-5; D perhaps matches TRBD1 (5 bases). V was cut by 5 bases and J by 1 base, with 15 bases left in between. The CDR3 has 16 amino acids. Germline CDR1 reads SEHNR; CDR2 reads FQNEAQ (reference sequence).

The chain carries TRBV19 and TRBJ2-1; 8 bases are shared with TRBD2. The V gene's germline CDR1 is LNHDA and CDR2 SQIVND (reference sequence). V was clipped by 6 bases and J by 4 bases; unmatched bases: 11. The CDR3 is made up of 16 amino acids. CDR3: CASRPILADRYNEQFF. In nucleotides, the CDR3 is TGTGCCAGTAGGCCGATACTAGCGGATCGGTACAATGAGCAGTTCTTC.

The chain employs TRBV9 and TRBJ2-5; D gene unclear. The CDR3 loop spans 14 amino acids. V lost 0 bases and J lost 5, with 11 bases in between. Looked up from germline, CDR1 is SGDLS and CDR2 is YYNGEE. The CDR3 reads CASSVAGSVETQYF. The CDR3 region has the DNA TGTGCCAGCAGCGTAGCCGGTAGTGTGGAGACCCAGTACTTC.